The T cell receptor beta chain under discussion was sequenced for a study of blood T cell repertoires in COVID-19. Sequencing was performed with immunoSEQ multiplex PCR; in TCRdb, only in-frame clones are kept and a portion is missing. The table shows roughly 130,000 clones, with less than 90% occurring only once. Sequencing was carried out using peripheral blood. The source is a woman aged 25 to 39 who had recovered from COVID-19.

CDR3 region: CASSEWTDRWSYEQYF. The CDR3 DNA reads TGTGCCAGCAGTGAATGGACCGACAGGTGGTCCTACGAGCAGTACTTC. This chain uses TRBV6-1 with TRBJ2-7, with D perhaps TRBD1 (6 bases). Deletions cut 2 bases from V and 1 base from J, with 15 bases between. The CDR3 totals 16 residues. Looked up from germline, CDR1 is MNHNS and CDR2 is SASEGT.